This T cell receptor beta chain was recorded in a study of T-cell reconstitution after alpha-beta-depleted transplantation in children. The length of the CDR3 is 14 residues. V shed 0 bases and J 5 bases; nucleotides not matched to a gene: 2. CDR1 and CDR2 from the germline V gene are SGHRS and YFSETQ. Unique molecular identifiers were used in preparing the TCRbeta library. TCRdb reprocessed the PCR reads via MiXCR and lists one record per CDR3 protein. The repertoire holds about 900,000 distinct CDR3 sequences, about 30% seen once, with 28% in the top ten. In this sample, this clonotype turned up a few times.

The sequencing used PBMCs, mostly from graft donor cells, collected 360 days after TCRalphabeta/CD19-depleted stem cell transplant. V is TRBV5-1 and J is TRBJ2-1; 7 nucleotides match TRBD2. The clonotype was recovered from a boy under two years old who had a stem cell transplant for SCID, so the T cells may come from the graft donor. DNA of the CDR3: TGCGCCAGCAGCTTGGCGACTAGCCACAATGAGCAGTTCTTC. Translation gives CASSLATSHNEQFF.